The clone carrying this TCR beta chain showed up many times. The data were obtained in a study of T-cell memory formation after mild COVID-19. TCRdb used MiXCR to reprocess the 5' RACE reads, holding one entry per CDR3 protein. The sample holds roughly 250,000 distinct CDR3 sequences, around 17% seen once. The CDR3 is made up of 13 amino acids. Looked up from germline, CDR1 is MNHEY and CDR2 is SVGEGT. V gave up 8 bases and J gave up 0 bases, with 8 bases separating them. Sequencing was performed on PBMCs or a T cell subset sorted from them (not recorded which). V usage is TRBV6-2 or TRBV6-3 and J usage is TRBJ2-1; no clear D. The sequence derives from a man aged 18 to 30 who had mild COVID-19 (a few samples of this study predate the infection). Cell type and time point are not known. CDR3 DNA sequence: TGTGCCAGCGTTCTCAGCTCCTACAATGAGCAGTTCTTC. Residues: CASVLSSYNEQFF.